Below are 31 T cell receptor beta chains sequenced from a single sample in a study of T cells after yellow fever vaccination. TCRdb independently ran MiXCR on the 5' RACE reads; one entry per CDR3 protein. The table lists 150,000 to 200,000 distinct CDR3 sequences, about 7% of them singletons, with under 3% in the top ten. Sample: CD4+ T cells sorted from PBMCs, taken roughly 5 days after the first yellow fever vaccination. The receptors originated from a man aged 18 to 29 who received the YFV17D yellow fever vaccine.

This clonotype was picked up many times. The chain joins TRBV9 to TRBJ1-2, with 7 bases lining up with TRBD1. This CDR3 region has 16 residues. Germline CDR1 reads SGDLS; CDR2 reads YYNGEE. V was clipped by 0 bases and J by 8 bases; unmatched bases: 13. The CDR3 is CASSVASRGGPSGYTF. The CDR3 bases are TGTGCCAGCAGCGTAGCTTCGAGAGGGGGCCCTTCAGGCTACACCTTC.

The table lists this clonotype with many counts. The CDR3 region has the DNA TGTGCCAGCAGCCGGACCCGAAGGCGAAGGGATGGCTACACCTTC. Translation gives CASSRTRRRRDGYTF. The chain links TRBV5-6 to TRBJ1-2, with no clear D. Germline V gene lookup returns CDR1 SGHDT and CDR2 YYEEEE. CDR3 length: 15 residues. V lost 4 bases, J lost 6 bases, and 19 bases lay in between.

This clonotype was seen ten or more times. DNA for the CDR3: TGTGCCAGTGGACTAGCGGGGGGGTTTGGAACAGATACGCAGTATTTT. Protein product: CASGLAGGFGTDTQYF. V is TRBV19 and J is TRBJ2-3; 15 bases are a match to TRBD2. This CDR3 spans 16 amino acids. Per germline, CDR1 LNHDA and CDR2 SQIVND (reference sequence). V lost 8 bases to trimming and J lost 3 bases; unmatched junction nucleotides: 6.

V usage is TRBV12-3 or TRBV12-4 and J usage is TRBJ1-5; 9 bases map to TRBD1. The V and J ends lost 4 bases and 3 bases, in that order; junction bases with no gene match: 4. The CDR3 consists of 15 residues. CDR3 in amino acids: CASSSGQGTNQPQHF. DNA of the CDR3: TGTGCCAGCAGTTCCGGACAGGGGACCAATCAGCCCCAGCATTTT.

This clonotype was seen ten or more times. This rearrangement joins TRBV12-3 or TRBV12-4 to TRBJ2-2; possible D gene TRBD1, 5 bases. V was clipped by 6 bases and J by 7 bases, with 9 bases between them. The CDR3 length is 12 residues. This chain's CDR3 is CASSPGYGELFF. The CDR3 DNA reads as TGTGCCAGCAGCCCAGGGTACGGGGAGCTGTTTTTT.

The chain links TRBV6-2 or TRBV6-3 to TRBJ2-6; 11 nucleotides match TRBD1. V dropped 6 bases and J dropped 0; count of bases not matched to a gene: 13. Germline V gene lookup returns CDR1 MNHEY and CDR2 SVGEGT. The CDR3 totals 20 residues. The chain's CDR3 is CASSRTLSGTGGSGANVLTF. The CDR3 DNA is TGTGCCAGCAGCCGCACCCTTTCCGGGACAGGGGGCTCTGGGGCCAACGTCCTGACTTTC.

In this sample, this clonotype turned up many times. This sequence joins TRBV18 and TRBJ2-4; a possible D gene is TRBD1 (6 bases). V lost 3 bases and J 7 bases, leaving 13 bases between the germline ends. The germline CDR1 and CDR2 sequences are KGHSH and LQKENI. The CDR3 consists of 14 residues. The CDR3 loop reads CASSPAAGVNIQYF. DNA for the CDR3: TGTGCCAGCTCACCCGCGGCAGGGGTGAACATTCAGTACTTC.

This clonotype has at least ten counts. The genes are TRBV4-2 and TRBJ2-5; D may be TRBD1 (6 bases). This CDR3 is 15 amino acids long. Trimming shortened V by 0 bases and J by 9 bases, and 17 bases separated the two germline ends. Germline CDR1 LGHNA, CDR2 YNFKEQ. The CDR3 here is CASSQDRGFMDSQYF. As DNA, the CDR3 is TGTGCCAGCAGCCAAGACAGGGGATTTATGGATTCCCAGTACTTC.

This clonotype came up many times. This chain uses TRBV3-1 with TRBJ1-4; no definite D call. The CDR3 sequence is 16 residues long. Trimming took 7 bases from V and 4 from J, leaving 19 bases between them. Per germline, CDR1 LGHDT and CDR2 YNNKEL (reference sequence). The DNA of the CDR3 is TGTGCCAGCACCCCGTCCGGAGGGCGAAGTAATGAAAAACTGTTTTTT. Protein sequence: CASTPSGGRSNEKLFF. The whole variable domain, remainder taken from reference TRBV3-1 and TRBJ1-4, is DTAVSQTPKYLVTQMGNDKSIKCEQNLGHDTMYWYKQDSKKFLKIMFSYNNKELIINETVPNRFSPKSPDKAHLNLHINSLELGDSAVYFCASTPSGGRSNEKLFFGSGTQLSVL.

This clonotype was detected once. This sequence joins TRBV12-3 or TRBV12-4 and TRBJ2-7, with 9 bases that match TRBD1. The CDR3 runs to 15 residues. The V gene end was trimmed by 5 bases and the J gene end by 5 bases; junction bases not matched to a gene: 10. CDR3 sequence reads: CASSLRLGTGNEQYF. The CDR3 coding sequence is TGTGCCAGCAGTCTGCGACTGGGGACAGGGAACGAGCAGTACTTC.

This clonotype came up a few times. This rearrangement joins TRBV20-1 to TRBJ2-1; D is unresolved. V gave up 0 bases and J gave up 3 bases, with 9 bases separating them. Germline CDR1 and CDR2: DFQATT and SNEGSKA (reference sequence). This CDR3 is built from 14 residues. The CDR3 nucleotides read TGCAGTGCTAGAGATCCTAGGATCTACAATGAGCAGTTCTTC. Encoded protein: CSARDPRIYNEQFF.

In this sample, this clonotype turned up many times. The chain links TRBV7-9 to TRBJ1-1; D uncertain. The V gene lost 4 bases and the J gene lost 1 base, with 7 bases spanning the gap. This CDR3 has 13 residues. Germline loops: CDR1 SEHNR, CDR2 FQNEAQ (reference sequence). CDR3 loop: CASSYDPNTEAFF. CDR3 nucleotides: TGTGCCAGCAGCTACGACCCGAACACTGAAGCTTTCTTT.

This clonotype showed up just a few times. This chain uses TRBV7-3 with TRBJ2-1, with D possibly TRBD1 on 5 matching bases. The V end was cut by 1 base, the J end by 7 bases, with 8 bases between. Germline V gene lookup returns CDR1 SGHTA and CDR2 FQGTGA. The CDR3 runs 13 residues. Here the CDR3 reads CASSLRGSNEQFF. The DNA of the CDR3 is TGTGCCAGCAGCTTAAGGGGCTCAAATGAGCAGTTCTTC.

Ten or more counts support this clonotype. The chain joins TRBV29-1 to TRBJ1-2, with D unclear. This CDR3 is 12 amino acids long. Germline lookup yields CDR1 SQVTM and CDR2 ANQGSEA. The ends were cut back, 0 bases at V and 9 bases at J, with 11 bases in the middle. The CDR3 region has the DNA TGCAGCGTTGAAGAACAGCCCCTGCGCTACACCTTC. Encoded protein: CSVEEQPLRYTF.

There are a few counts of this clonotype. J is TRBJ2-3 and V is TRBV20-1; 9 positions match TRBD2. This CDR3 is 14 amino acids long. Germline CDR1 and CDR2: DFQATT and SNEGSKA (reference sequence). Trimming took 3 bases from V and 1 from J; bases not matched to a gene: 2. The DNA for the CDR3 is TGCAGTGCTAGCTCTAGCGGGGGCACAGATACGCAGTATTTT. As protein: CSASSSGGTDTQYF.

At least ten counts were recorded for this clonotype. The chain joins TRBV3-1 to TRBJ2-2; perhaps TRBD2 as D (6 bases). The CDR3 spans 15 residues. Trimming pared 6 bases from V and 0 bases from J, leaving 11 bases between. From germline, CDR1 is LGHDT and CDR2 YNNKEL (reference sequence). CDR3 sequence reads: CASRRSSANTGELFF. The CDR3 coding sequence is TGTGCCAGCAGACGATCTAGCGCGAACACCGGGGAGCTGTTTTTT.

The V and J genes are TRBV6-6 and TRBJ2-3; D is unclear. The V gene lost 2 bases and the J gene lost 2 bases, with 5 bases spanning the gap. Germline V gives CDR1 MNHNY, CDR2 SVGAGI (reference sequence). CDR3 length: 13 residues. CDR3 in DNA: TGTGCCAGCAGTTACCAGTCCACAGATACGCAGTATTTT. Encoded protein: CASSYQSTDTQYF.

The table lists this clonotype with many counts. The V call is TRBV6-1, the J call TRBJ2-1; D unresolved. CDR1 and CDR2 (germline): MNHNS, SASEGT. V was cut by 2 bases and J by 14 bases, with 16 bases left in between. The CDR3 has 13 residues. Here the CDR3 DNA reads TGTGCCAGCAGTGAACTGTTAAACCCGTTGAAGTTCTTC. As protein: CASSELLNPLKFF.

The chain links TRBV19 to TRBJ1-5, with D unresolved. Trimming took 6 bases from V and 0 from J, leaving 9 bases between them. The CDR3 covers 14 residues. Germline assignment: CDR1 LNHDA and CDR2 SQIVND (reference sequence). CDR3 loop: CASSSRDSNQPQHF. Here the CDR3 DNA reads TGTGCCAGTAGCTCCCGGGATAGCAATCAGCCCCAGCATTTT. The entire variable domain, with the rest obtained from reference TRBV19 and TRBJ1-5, is as follows: DGGITQSPKYLFRKEGQNVTLSCEQNLNHDAMYWYRQDPGQGLRLIYYSQIVNDFQKGDIAEGYSVSREKKESFPLTVTSAQKNPTAFYLCASSSRDSNQPQHFGDGTRLSIL.

This clonotype has at least ten counts. The genes are TRBV5-5 and TRBJ2-3; 10 bases align to TRBD1. The CDR3 loop spans 15 amino acids. Germline V gives CDR1 SGHKS, CDR2 YYEKEE (reference sequence). Trimming at V came to 7 bases and at J to 5 bases, leaving 10 bases not matched to a gene. CDR3 coding DNA: TGTGCCAGCCGAAATCAGGGACAGGGGAGAGATACGCAGTATTTT. It translates to CASRNQGQGRDTQYF.

The chain recombines TRBV5-1 with TRBJ2-2, with 9 bases identical to TRBD1. J was trimmed by 3 bases and V by 5 bases; bases with no gene match: 5. The germline CDR1 and CDR2 sequences are SGHRS and YFSETQ. The CDR3 is 15 amino acids. The DNA of the CDR3 is TGCGCCAGCAGGGCGGGACAGGGTCACACCGGGGAGCTGTTTTTT. Translation: CASRAGQGHTGELFF.

The V call is TRBV6-6, the J call TRBJ2-3, with D maybe TRBD2 (5 bases). V was trimmed by 7 bases and J by 1 base, leaving 9 bases between them. This CDR3 spans 13 amino acids. Per the germline V gene, CDR1 is MNHNY and CDR2 is SVGAGI (reference sequence). The DNA of the CDR3 is TGTGCCAGCAAGGAGGCAGGCACAGATACGCAGTATTTT. It is translated as CASKEAGTDTQYF.

This clonotype was detected a few times. The rearrangement links TRBV7-3 to TRBJ1-2, with D possibly matching TRBD1 (5 bases). There are 13 residues in the CDR3. From germline, CDR1 is SGHTA and CDR2 FQGTGA. V was clipped by 5 bases and J by 4 bases, with 11 bases between them. The CDR3 coding sequence is TGTGCCAGCAGCCAAGGGCAGGGCTATGGCTACACCTTC. Translated, it gives CASSQGQGYGYTF.

This clonotype was recorded at least ten times. V and J are TRBV5-6 and TRBJ1-1, with 9 bases that match TRBD1. V lost 2 bases and J lost 6; bases outside the gene matches: 5. In germline, CDR1 is SGHDT, CDR2 YYEEEE. This CDR3 is built from 14 residues. CDR3 region: CASSFGQGRPEAFF. CDR3 coding DNA: TGTGCCAGCAGCTTTGGACAGGGGAGGCCTGAAGCTTTCTTT.

This clonotype was observed at least ten times. This rearrangement joins TRBV30 to TRBJ2-3, with TRBD2 matching over 13 bases. V gave up 2 bases and J gave up 1 base; unmatched junction bases: 3. The length of the CDR3 is 16 residues. CDR1 and CDR2 (germline): GTSNPN, SVGIG (reference sequence). The CDR3 region has the DNA TGTGCCTGGAGTCGAGGACTAGCGGGGGGCACAGATACGCAGTATTTT. Amino acids: CAWSRGLAGGTDTQYF.

This chain uses TRBV4-3 with TRBJ2-3; 7 positions match TRBD1. The V gene end was trimmed by 4 bases and the J gene end by 9 bases; junction bases not matched to a gene: 7. The germline gives CDR1 LGHNA, CDR2 YSLEER. This CDR3 is built from 13 residues. The CDR3 sequence is CASSREDRVTQYF. The CDR3 DNA reads as TGCGCCAGCAGCCGGGAAGACAGGGTAACGCAGTATTTT.

This clonotype was seen a few times. The chain has TRBV5-1 and TRBJ1-1; TRBD1 matches at 7 bases. CDR1 is SGHRS, CDR2 YFSETQ, per germline. The V gene end was trimmed by 4 bases and the J gene end by 11 bases; junction bases not matched to a gene: 14. The CDR3 covers 14 residues. CDR3 DNA: TGCGCCAGCAGCCCCCAAACAGGGGAACCTGGGGCTTTCTTT. It encodes CASSPQTGEPGAFF.

The genes are TRBV5-1 and TRBJ2-2; tentatively, D is TRBD1 or TRBD2 (5 bases each). The CDR3 is 14 amino acids. The V end was cut by 0 bases, the J end by 4 bases, with 7 bases between. CDR1 and CDR2 from the germline V gene are SGHRS and YFSETQ. Here the CDR3 reads CASSLGGTTGELFF. The CDR3 nucleotides read TGCGCCAGCAGCTTGGGTGGGACCACCGGGGAGCTGTTTTTT.

The genes are TRBV12-3 or TRBV12-4 and TRBJ1-5; no definite D call. The ends were cut back, 3 bases at V and 7 bases at J, with 10 bases in the middle. The CDR3 sequence is 13 residues long. The CDR3 sequence: CASSLRVLQPQHF. DNA of the CDR3: TGTGCCAGCAGTTTGAGGGTTCTCCAGCCCCAGCATTTT.

This clonotype was counted ten times or more. V is TRBV7-2 and J is TRBJ2-2; either TRBD1 or TRBD2 may supply D (5 bases each). The CDR3 is made up of 15 amino acids. Germline-derived CDR1 and CDR2 are SGHTA and FQGNSA. V was clipped by 4 bases and J by 0 bases, with 9 bases between them. The CDR3 DNA reads TGTGCCAGCAGCTGGGACGGACCGAACACCGGGGAGCTGTTTTTT. It codes for CASSWDGPNTGELFF.

This clonotype was recorded a few times. This chain connects TRBV11-2 to TRBJ2-1; TRBD2 matches at 8 bases. Germline lookup yields CDR1 SGHAT and CDR2 FQNNGV. Unmatched junction bases numbered 6, after V lost 1 base and J lost 1 base. The CDR3 sequence is 17 residues long. The CDR3, as DNA: TGTGCCAGCAGCTTAGTCACGGGCGGGGGGTCCTACAATGAGCAGTTCTTC. Translation: CASSLVTGGGSYNEQFF.